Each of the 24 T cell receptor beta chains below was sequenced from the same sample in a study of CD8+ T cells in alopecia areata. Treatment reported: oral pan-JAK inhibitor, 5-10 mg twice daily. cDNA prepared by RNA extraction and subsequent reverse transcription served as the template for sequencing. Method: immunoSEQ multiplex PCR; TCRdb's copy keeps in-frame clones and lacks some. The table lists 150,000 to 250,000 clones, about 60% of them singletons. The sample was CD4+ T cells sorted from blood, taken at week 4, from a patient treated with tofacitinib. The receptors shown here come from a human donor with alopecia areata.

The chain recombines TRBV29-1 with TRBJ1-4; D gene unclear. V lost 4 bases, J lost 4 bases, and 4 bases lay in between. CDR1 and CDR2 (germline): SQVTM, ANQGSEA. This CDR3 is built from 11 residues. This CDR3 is CSVGVNEKLFF. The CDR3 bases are TGCAGCGTTGGCGTTAATGAAAAACTGTTTTTT.

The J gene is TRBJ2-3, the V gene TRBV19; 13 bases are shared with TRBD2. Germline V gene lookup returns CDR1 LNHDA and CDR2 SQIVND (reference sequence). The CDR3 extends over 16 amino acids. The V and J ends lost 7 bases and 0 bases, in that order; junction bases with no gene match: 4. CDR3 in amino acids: CASTPGLAGSTDTQYF. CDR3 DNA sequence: TGTGCCAGTACTCCGGGACTAGCGGGGAGCACAGATACGCAGTATTTT.

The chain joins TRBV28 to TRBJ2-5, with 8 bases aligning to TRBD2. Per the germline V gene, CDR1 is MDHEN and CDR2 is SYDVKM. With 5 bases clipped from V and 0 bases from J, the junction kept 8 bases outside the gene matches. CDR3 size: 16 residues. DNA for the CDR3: TGTGCCAGCAGTGCGGACGGGGGGGCGTACCAAGAGACCCAGTACTTC. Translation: CASSADGGAYQETQYF.

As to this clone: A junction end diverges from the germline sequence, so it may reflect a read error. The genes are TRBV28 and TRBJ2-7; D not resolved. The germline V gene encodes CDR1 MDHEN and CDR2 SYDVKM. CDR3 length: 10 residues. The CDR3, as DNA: TGTGCCAGCAGTTTCAACCGCCGAAGCTTC. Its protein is CASSFNRRSF.

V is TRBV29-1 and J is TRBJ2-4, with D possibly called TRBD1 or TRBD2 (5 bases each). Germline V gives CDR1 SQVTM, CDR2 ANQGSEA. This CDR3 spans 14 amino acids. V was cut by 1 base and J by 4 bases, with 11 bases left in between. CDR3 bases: TGCAGCGTTGAAGCGCCCGGGACGAAAAACATTCAGTACTTC. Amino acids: CSVEAPGTKNIQYF.

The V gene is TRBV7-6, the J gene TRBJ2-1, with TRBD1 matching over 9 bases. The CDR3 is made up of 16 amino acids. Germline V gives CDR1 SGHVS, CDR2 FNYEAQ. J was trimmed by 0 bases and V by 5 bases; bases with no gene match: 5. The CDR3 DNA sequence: TGTGCCAGCAGCGAACAGGGGGCAAACTCCTACAATGAGCAGTTCTTC. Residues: CASSEQGANSYNEQFF. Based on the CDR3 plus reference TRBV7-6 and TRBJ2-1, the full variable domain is GAGVSQSPRYKVTKRGQDVALRCDPISGHVSLYWYRQALGQGPEFLTYFNYEAQQDKSGLPNDRFSAERPEGSISTLTIQRTEQRDSAMYRCASSEQGANSYNEQFFGPGTRLTVL.

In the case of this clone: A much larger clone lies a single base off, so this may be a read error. This CDR3 is CASSFGYEQYF. The CDR3 DNA is TGTGCCAGCAGCTTTGGCTACGAGCAGTACTTC. This chain joins TRBV5-6 and TRBJ2-7; the D is unclear. Trimming took off 2 bases at V and 3 bases at J, with 3 bases between the two ends. Germline-derived CDR1 and CDR2 are SGHDT and YYEEEE. There are 11 residues in the CDR3.

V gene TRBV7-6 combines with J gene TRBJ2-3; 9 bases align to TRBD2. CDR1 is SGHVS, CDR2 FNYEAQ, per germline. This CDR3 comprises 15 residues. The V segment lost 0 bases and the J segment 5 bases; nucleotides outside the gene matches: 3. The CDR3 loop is CASSLASGGLDTQYF. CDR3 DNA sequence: TGTGCCAGCAGCTTAGCCAGCGGGGGGTTAGATACGCAGTATTTT.

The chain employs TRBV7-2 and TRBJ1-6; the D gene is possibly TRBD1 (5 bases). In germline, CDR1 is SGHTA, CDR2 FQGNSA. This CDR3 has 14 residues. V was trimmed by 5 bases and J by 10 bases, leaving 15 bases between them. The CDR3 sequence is CASSVPGVGSPLHF. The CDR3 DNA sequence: TGTGCCAGCAGCGTACCGGGGGTGGGGTCACCCCTCCACTTT.

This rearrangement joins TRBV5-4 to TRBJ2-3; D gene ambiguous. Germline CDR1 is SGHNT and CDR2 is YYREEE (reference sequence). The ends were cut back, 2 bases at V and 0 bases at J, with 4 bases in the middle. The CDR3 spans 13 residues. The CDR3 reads CASSFRSTDTQYF. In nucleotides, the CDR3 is TGTGCCAGCAGCTTTAGGAGCACAGATACGCAGTATTTT.

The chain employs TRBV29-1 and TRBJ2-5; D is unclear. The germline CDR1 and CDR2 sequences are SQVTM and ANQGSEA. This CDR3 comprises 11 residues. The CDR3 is CARKEQETQYF. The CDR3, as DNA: TGCGCACGCAAAGAGCAAGAGACCCAGTACTTC.

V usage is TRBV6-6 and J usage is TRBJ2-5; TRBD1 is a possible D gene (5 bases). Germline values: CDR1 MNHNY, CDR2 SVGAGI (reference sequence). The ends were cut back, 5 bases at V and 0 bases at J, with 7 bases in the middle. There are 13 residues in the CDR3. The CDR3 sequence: CASSRGNQETQYF. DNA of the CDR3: TGTGCCAGCAGTAGGGGAAACCAAGAGACCCAGTACTTC.

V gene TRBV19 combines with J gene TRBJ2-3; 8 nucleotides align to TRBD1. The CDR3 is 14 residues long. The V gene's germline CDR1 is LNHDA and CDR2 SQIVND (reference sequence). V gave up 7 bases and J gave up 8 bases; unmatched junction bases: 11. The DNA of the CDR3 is TGTGCCAGTAAGGTACAGGGGGGCCAAGGTACGCAGTATTTT. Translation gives CASKVQGGQGTQYF.

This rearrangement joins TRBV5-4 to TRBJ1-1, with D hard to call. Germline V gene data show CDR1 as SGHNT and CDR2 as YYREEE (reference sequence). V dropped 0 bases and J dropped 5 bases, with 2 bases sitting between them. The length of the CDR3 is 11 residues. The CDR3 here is CASSLETEAFF. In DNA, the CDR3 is TGTGCCAGCAGCTTGGAGACTGAAGCTTTCTTT. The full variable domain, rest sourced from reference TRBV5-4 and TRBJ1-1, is ETGVTQSPTHLIKTRGQQVTLRCSSQSGHNTVSWYQQALGQGPQFIFQYYREEENGRGNFPPRFSGLQFPNYSSELNVNALELDDSALYLCASSLETEAFFGQGTRLTVV.

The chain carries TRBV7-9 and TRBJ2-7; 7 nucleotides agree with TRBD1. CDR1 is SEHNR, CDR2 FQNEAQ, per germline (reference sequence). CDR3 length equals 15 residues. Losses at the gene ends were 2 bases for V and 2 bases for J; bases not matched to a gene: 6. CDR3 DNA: TGTGCCAGCAGCTTACCCCAGGGGGTAACCTACGAGCAGTACTTC. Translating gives CASSLPQGVTYEQYF.

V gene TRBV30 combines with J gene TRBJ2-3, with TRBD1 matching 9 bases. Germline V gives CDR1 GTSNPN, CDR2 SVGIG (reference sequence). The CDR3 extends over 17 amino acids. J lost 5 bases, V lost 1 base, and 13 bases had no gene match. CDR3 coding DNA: TGTGCCTGGAGTGGGGACAGGGTAAGATGGGCCGGAGATACGCAGTATTTT. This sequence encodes CAWSGDRVRWAGDTQYF.

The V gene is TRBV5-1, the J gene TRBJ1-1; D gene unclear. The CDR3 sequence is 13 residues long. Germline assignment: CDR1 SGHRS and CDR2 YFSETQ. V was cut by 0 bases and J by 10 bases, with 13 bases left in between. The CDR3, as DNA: TGCGCCAGCAGCTTGGATTCAGGAGACTTAGCTTTCTTT. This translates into CASSLDSGDLAFF.

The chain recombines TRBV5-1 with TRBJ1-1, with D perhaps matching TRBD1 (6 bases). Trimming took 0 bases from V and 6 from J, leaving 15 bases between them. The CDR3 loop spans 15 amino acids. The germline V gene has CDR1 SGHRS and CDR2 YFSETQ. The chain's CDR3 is CASSLEGRGSAEAFF. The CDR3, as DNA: TGCGCCAGCAGCTTGGAGGGCAGGGGAAGCGCTGAAGCTTTCTTT.

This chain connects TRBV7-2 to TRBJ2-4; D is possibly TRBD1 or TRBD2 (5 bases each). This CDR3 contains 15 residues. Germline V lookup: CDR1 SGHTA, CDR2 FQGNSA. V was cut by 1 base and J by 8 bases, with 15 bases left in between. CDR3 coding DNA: TGTGCCAGCAGCTTAGTAGGACGCGTGGGGGACATTCAGTACTTC. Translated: CASSLVGRVGDIQYF.

The CDR3, as DNA: TGTGCCAGCAGTGAAGCGCTGGGTCAGGGGAGTATTGATGGCTACACCTTC. Protein sequence: CASSEALGQGSIDGYTF. The chain couples TRBV2 to TRBJ1-2, with D maybe TRBD1 (6 bases). Germline V gene lookup returns CDR1 SNHLY and CDR2 FYNNEI. Trimming took off 0 bases at V and 6 bases at J, with 20 bases between the two ends. This CDR3 region has 17 residues.

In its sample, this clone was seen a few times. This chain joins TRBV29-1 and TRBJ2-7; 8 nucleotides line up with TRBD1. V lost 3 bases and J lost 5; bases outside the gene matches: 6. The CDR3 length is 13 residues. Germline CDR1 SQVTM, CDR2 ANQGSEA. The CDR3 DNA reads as TGCAGCGTTGAGGACAGGGTGCGTGACGAGCAGTACTTC. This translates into CSVEDRVRDEQYF.

As DNA, the CDR3 is TGTGCCAGCAGTTTGGTCCAGGGACTAGGACCCTACGAGCAGTACTTC. Amino acids: CASSLVQGLGPYEQYF. The chain is built from TRBV7-9 and TRBJ2-7, with 8 bases that match TRBD2. The junction had 12 bases not matched to a gene; V was cut back by 6 bases and J by 2 bases. Per germline, CDR1 SEHNR and CDR2 FQNEAQ (reference sequence). The CDR3 has 16 amino acids.

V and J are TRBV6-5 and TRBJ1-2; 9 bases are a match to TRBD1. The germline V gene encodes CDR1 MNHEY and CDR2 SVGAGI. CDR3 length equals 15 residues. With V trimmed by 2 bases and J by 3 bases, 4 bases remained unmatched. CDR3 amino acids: CASSYVQGAHYGYTF. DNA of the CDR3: TGTGCCAGCAGTTACGTACAGGGGGCCCACTATGGCTACACCTTC.

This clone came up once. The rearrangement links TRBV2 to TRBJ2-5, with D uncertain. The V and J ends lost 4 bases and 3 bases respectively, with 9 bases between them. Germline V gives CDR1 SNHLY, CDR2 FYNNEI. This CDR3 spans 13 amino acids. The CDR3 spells CASSGRSKETQYF. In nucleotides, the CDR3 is TGTGCCAGCAGTGGCAGATCCAAAGAGACCCAGTACTTC. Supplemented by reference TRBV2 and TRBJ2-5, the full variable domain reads EPEVTQTPSHQVTQMGQEVILRCVPISNHLYFYWYRQILGQKVEFLVSFYNNEISEKSEIFDDQFSVERPDGSNFTLKIRSTKLEDSAMYFCASSGRSKETQYFGPGTRLLVL.